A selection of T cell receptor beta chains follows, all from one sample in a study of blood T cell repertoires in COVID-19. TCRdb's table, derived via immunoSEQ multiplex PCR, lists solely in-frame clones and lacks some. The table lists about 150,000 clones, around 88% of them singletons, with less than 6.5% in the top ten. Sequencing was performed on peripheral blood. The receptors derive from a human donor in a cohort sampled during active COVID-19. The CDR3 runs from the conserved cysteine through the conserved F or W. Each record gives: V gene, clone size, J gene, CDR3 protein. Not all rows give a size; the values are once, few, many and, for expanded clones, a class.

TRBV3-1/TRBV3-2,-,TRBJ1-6,CASSQEASPLHF
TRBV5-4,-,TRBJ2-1,CASSRRGTATYNEQFF
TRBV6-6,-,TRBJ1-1,CASSYSGGGTEAFF
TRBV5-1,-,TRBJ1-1,CASSLAARGTEAFF
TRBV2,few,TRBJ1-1,CASSEVLRRFTEAFF
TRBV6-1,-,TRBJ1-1,CASSEEARAGQGSEAFF
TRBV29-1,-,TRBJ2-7,CSVEAGVGEQYF
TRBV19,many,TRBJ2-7,CASSIDVASEQYF
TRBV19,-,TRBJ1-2,CASSRVSDGNYGYTF
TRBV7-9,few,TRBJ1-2,CASSWDNFYGYTF
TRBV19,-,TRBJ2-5,CASSILGREETQYF
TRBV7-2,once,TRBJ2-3,CASSSRGDTQYF
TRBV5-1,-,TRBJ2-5,CASSLGASGRTETQYF
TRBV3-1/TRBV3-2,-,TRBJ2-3,CASSQDLRTSRGDTQYF
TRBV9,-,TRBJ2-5,CASSDRTGGETQYF
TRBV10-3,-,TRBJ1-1,CAIRGQANTEAFF
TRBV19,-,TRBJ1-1,CASGARGSSTEAFF
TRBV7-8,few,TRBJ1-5,CASSALGHSNQPQHF
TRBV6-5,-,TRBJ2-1,CASSPTSGSFDEQFF
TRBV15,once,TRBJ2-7,CATSGGLTSGSRYEQYF
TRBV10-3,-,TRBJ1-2,CAISLQQADRFNYGYTF
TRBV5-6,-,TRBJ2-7,CASSLGSGTYEQYF
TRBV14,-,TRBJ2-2,CASSQERRQRNTGELFF
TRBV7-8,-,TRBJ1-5,CASPGRNPNQPQHF
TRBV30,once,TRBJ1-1,CAWANAENTEAFF
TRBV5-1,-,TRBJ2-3,CASSKDGDRSTDTQYF
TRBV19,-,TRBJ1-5,CASSSITGAFNQPQHF
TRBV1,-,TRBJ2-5,CTSSQDIRGQETQYF
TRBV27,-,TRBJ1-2,CASSFRQGGGYTF
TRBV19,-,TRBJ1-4,CASGEQGSDVKLFF
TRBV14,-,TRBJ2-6,CASRGGLAPGANVLTF
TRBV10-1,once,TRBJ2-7,CASVPGLLSYEQYF
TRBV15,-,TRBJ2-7,CATSRDGGRSGEGQYF
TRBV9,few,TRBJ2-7,CASSEGYEQYF
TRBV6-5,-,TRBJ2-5,CASSYSKGGGRETQYF
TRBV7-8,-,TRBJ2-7,CASSPVRTGYLEQYF
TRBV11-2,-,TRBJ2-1,CASSSSPGGPNEQFF
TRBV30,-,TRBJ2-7,CAWRGRGLSYEQYF
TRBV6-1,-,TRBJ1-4,CASSELRGSEKLFF
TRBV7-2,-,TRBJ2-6,CASSPVGVAGANVLTF
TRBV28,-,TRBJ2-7,CASSSPRDSHFEQYF
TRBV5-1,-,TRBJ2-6,CASSVGTSALSGANVLTF
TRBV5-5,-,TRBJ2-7,CASSFLWGETYEQYF
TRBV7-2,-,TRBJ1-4,CASSTLQGGEKLFF
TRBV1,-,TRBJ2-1,CTSSQEGPWGGRDLISREQFF
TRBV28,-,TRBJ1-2,CASIGQGAFSGYTF
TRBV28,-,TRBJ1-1,CASSVIRTEAFF
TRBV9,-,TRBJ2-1,CASSVGGAGTLNEQFF